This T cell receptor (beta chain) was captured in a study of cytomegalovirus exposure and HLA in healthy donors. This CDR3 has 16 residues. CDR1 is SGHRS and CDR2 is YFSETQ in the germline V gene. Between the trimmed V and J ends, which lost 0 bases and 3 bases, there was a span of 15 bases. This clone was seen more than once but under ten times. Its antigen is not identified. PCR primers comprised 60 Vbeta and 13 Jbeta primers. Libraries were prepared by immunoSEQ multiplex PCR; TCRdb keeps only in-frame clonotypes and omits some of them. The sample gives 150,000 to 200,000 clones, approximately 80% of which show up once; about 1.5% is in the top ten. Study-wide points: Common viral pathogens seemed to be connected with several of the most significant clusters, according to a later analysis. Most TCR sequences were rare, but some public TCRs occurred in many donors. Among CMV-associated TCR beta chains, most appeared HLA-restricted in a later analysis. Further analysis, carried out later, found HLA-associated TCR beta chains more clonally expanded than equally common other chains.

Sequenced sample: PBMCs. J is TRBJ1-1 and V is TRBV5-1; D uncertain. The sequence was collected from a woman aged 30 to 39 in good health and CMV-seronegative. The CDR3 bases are TGCGCCAGCAGCTTGGATTCCGGGAGGAGGGACACTGAAGCTTTCTTT. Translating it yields CASSLDSGRRDTEAFF.